The 27 T cell receptor beta chains in this list originate from one sample, sequenced in a study of cytomegalovirus exposure and HLA in healthy donors. Amplification used 60 Vbeta primers and 13 Jbeta primers. Using immunoSEQ multiplex PCR, the repertoire was profiled, and TCRdb retains in-frame clones only, with some absent. The profile shows 95,000 to 150,000 clones, approximately 65% of them singletons. Sequenced sample: PBMCs. These receptors all stem from a man younger than 35 in good health and CMV-seronegative.

This chain joins TRBV7-2 and TRBJ2-3, with 7 bases aligning to TRBD2. From germline, CDR1 is SGHTA and CDR2 FQGNSA. This CDR3 comprises 15 residues. The junction had 5 bases not matched to a gene; V was cut back by 4 bases and J by 1 base. In nucleotides, the CDR3 is TGTGCCAGCAGCTCCCAAACTAGCGGCACAGATACGCAGTATTTT. Translating gives CASSSQTSGTDTQYF.

The chain carries TRBV29-1 and TRBJ1-1; no clear D gene. Trimming removed 3 bases from V and 1 base from J, with 6 bases in between. Germline values: CDR1 SQVTM, CDR2 ANQGSEA. The CDR3 runs to 12 residues. The CDR3: CSVERANTEAFF. The CDR3 bases are TGCAGCGTTGAGAGGGCGAACACTGAAGCTTTCTTT.

The V and J genes are TRBV6-5 and TRBJ1-5; TRBD1 matches 7 bases. The germline CDR1 and CDR2 sequences are MNHEY and SVGAGI. The CDR3 has 15 residues. Unmatched junction bases numbered 8, after V lost 9 bases and J lost 0 bases. The CDR3 loop reads CARYGTENSNQPQHF. As DNA, the CDR3 is TGTGCCAGGTATGGGACAGAAAATAGCAATCAGCCCCAGCATTTT.

This sequence joins TRBV27 and TRBJ2-3; 7 positions agree with TRBD2. The CDR3 length is 12 residues. Trimming cost V 3 bases and J 9 bases; bases outside gene matches: 3. CDR1 MNHEY and CDR2 SMNVEV come from the germline V gene (reference sequence). The CDR3 sequence: CASSLPGGTQYF. CDR3 sequence (DNA): TGTGCCAGCAGTTTGCCCGGGGGGACGCAGTATTTT.

The chain couples TRBV18 to TRBJ2-2; D is ambiguous. V lost 0 bases and J lost 6, with 5 bases in between. The CDR3 spans 13 residues. The germline V gene has CDR1 KGHSH and CDR2 LQKENI. The DNA of the CDR3 is TGTGCCAGCTCACCACCGTTATCCGGGGAGCTGTTTTTT. Translating gives CASSPPLSGELFF.

This clone was recorded only once. As DNA, the CDR3 is TGCAGCGTCTTTCCCCCACTGAAAGAGACCCAGTACTTC. Residues: CSVFPPLKETQYF. This chain joins TRBV29-1 and TRBJ2-5; D unclear. Germline V lookup: CDR1 SQVTM, CDR2 ANQGSEA. The CDR3 is 13 residues long. The ends were cut back, 6 bases at V and 3 bases at J, with 14 bases in the middle. Filled out from reference TRBV29-1 and TRBJ2-5, the complete variable domain reads SAVISQKPSRDICQRGTSLTIQCQVDSQVTMMFWYRQQPGQSLTLIATANQGSEATYESGFVIDKFPISRPNLTFSTLTVSNMSPEDSSIYLCSVFPPLKETQYFGPGTRLLVL.

This clone was picked up a small number of times. The chain recombines TRBV2 with TRBJ2-7; 7 bases align to TRBD1. The CDR3 covers 14 residues. The ends lost 9 bases at V and 0 bases at J; junction bases unmatched: 8. CDR1 and CDR2 from the germline V gene are SNHLY and FYNNEI. In DNA, the CDR3 is TGTGCCAGACAACTCCGGGACAGCTCCTACGAGCAGTACTTC. It encodes CARQLRDSSYEQYF.

The V and J genes are TRBV7-9 and TRBJ1-3, with TRBD1 as a possible D gene (6 bases). Germline assignment: CDR1 SEHNR and CDR2 FQNEAQ (reference sequence). The CDR3 loop spans 16 amino acids. V was clipped by 4 bases and J by 1 base, with 14 bases between them. The CDR3 spells CASSWTGTRSGNTIYF. The CDR3 DNA sequence: TGTGCCAGCAGCTGGACCGGGACACGGTCTGGAAACACCATATATTTT. Full variable domain (remainder filled in from reference TRBV7-9 and TRBJ1-3): DTGVSQNPRHKITKRGQNVTFRCDPISEHNRLYWYRQTLGQGPEFLTYFQNEAQLEKSRLLSDRFSAERPKGSFSTLEIQRTEQGDSAMYLCASSWTGTRSGNTIYFGEGSWLTVV.

The chain links TRBV2 to TRBJ2-1; 15 nucleotides line up with TRBD2. Germline V CDR1 and CDR2: SNHLY, FYNNEI. V was clipped by 4 bases and J by 3 bases; unmatched bases: 7. The CDR3 contains 18 residues. CDR3 region: CASSAGLAGGLSYNEQFF. The CDR3 DNA is TGTGCCAGCAGTGCTGGACTAGCGGGGGGGCTGAGCTACAATGAGCAGTTCTTC.

The genes are TRBV6-1 and TRBJ2-1, with TRBD2 matching over 12 bases. The CDR3 extends over 16 amino acids. Germline CDR1 is MNHNS and CDR2 is SASEGT. Unmatched junction bases numbered 11, after V lost 4 bases and J lost 10 bases. CDR3 loop: CASSGRLAGATGEQFF. In DNA, the CDR3 is TGTGCCAGCAGTGGGAGACTAGCGGGGGCGACTGGGGAGCAGTTCTTC.

CDR3 protein: CASSLTGLRTDTQYF. CDR3 DNA: TGTGCCAGCAGCCTCACTGGACTTCGCACAGATACGCAGTATTTT. V is TRBV9 and J is TRBJ2-3, with D possibly being TRBD2 (5 bases). The CDR3 extends over 15 amino acids. The V gene's germline CDR1 is SGDLS and CDR2 YYNGEE. V was shortened by 4 bases and J by 1 base, with 13 bases between the two germline ends. The whole variable domain, remainder taken from reference TRBV9 and TRBJ2-3, is DSGVTQTPKHLITATGQRVTLRCSPRSGDLSVYWYQQSLDQGLQFLIQYYNGEERAKGNILERFSAQQFPDLHSELNLSSLELGDSALYFCASSLTGLRTDTQYFGPGTRLTVL.

This clone showed up just a few times. The chain combines TRBV5-1 with TRBJ2-3; D gene uncertain. The CDR3 covers 16 residues. The germline CDR1 and CDR2 sequences are SGHRS and YFSETQ. V was trimmed by 3 bases and J by 4 bases, leaving 18 bases between them. The chain's CDR3 is CASSSRSAYVPDTQYF. Here the CDR3 DNA reads TGCGCCAGCAGCTCCCGAAGCGCCTATGTTCCAGATACGCAGTATTTT.

This clone appeared a few times. The V call is TRBV10-3, the J call TRBJ1-4, with D possibly being TRBD1 (5 bases). The length of the CDR3 is 16 residues. V gave up 3 bases and J gave up 0 bases, with 11 bases separating them. Germline lookup yields CDR1 ENHRY and CDR2 SYGVKD. This CDR3 is CAISDGPGATNEKLFF. CDR3 DNA sequence: TGTGCCATCAGTGATGGTCCGGGGGCAACTAATGAAAAACTGTTTTTT.

The genes are TRBV5-1 and TRBJ1-1, with 9 bases matching TRBD1. Germline lookup yields CDR1 SGHRS and CDR2 YFSETQ. V lost 3 bases, J lost 4 bases, and 4 bases stayed unmatched. The CDR3 extends over 14 amino acids. The CDR3 coding sequence is TGCGCCAGCAGCTCTCTGACAGGGGGCACTGAAGCTTTCTTT. This codes for CASSSLTGGTEAFF.

This rearrangement joins TRBV6-1 to TRBJ1-1; D possibly corresponds to TRBD1 (5 bases). The CDR3 contains 14 residues. CDR1 is MNHNS and CDR2 is SASEGT in the germline V gene. Deletions cut 7 bases from V and 0 bases from J, with 12 bases between. CDR3 sequence reads: CASTLRGMNTEAFF. Here the CDR3 DNA reads TGTGCCAGCACCCTACGGGGGATGAACACTGAAGCTTTCTTT.

The chain uses TRBV7-9 and TRBJ2-7, with TRBD1 matching 9 bases. The CDR3 contains 14 residues. Germline V CDR1 and CDR2: SEHNR, FQNEAQ (reference sequence). V was pared by 2 bases and J by 7 bases, with 6 bases of the junction left unmatched. The CDR3 coding sequence is TGTGCCAGCAGCTTATGGGACAGGGTGGGGGAGCAGTACTTC. It specifies CASSLWDRVGEQYF. The full variable domain, in which reference TRBV7-9 and TRBJ2-7 provide the parts outside the CDR3, is DTGVSQNPRHKITKRGQNVTFRCDPISEHNRLYWYRQTLGQGPEFLTYFQNEAQLEKSRLLSDRFSAERPKGSFSTLEIQRTEQGDSAMYLCASSLWDRVGEQYFGPGTRLTVT.

This chain's CDR3 is CASSLAGRNTEAFF. CDR3 nucleotide sequence: TGCGCCAGCAGCTTGGCGGGGAGGAACACTGAAGCTTTCTTT. The chain has TRBV5-1 and TRBJ1-1; D gene uncertain. The ends were cut back, 0 bases at V and 1 base at J, with 7 bases in the middle. The CDR3 is 14 residues long. Germline CDR1 SGHRS, CDR2 YFSETQ.

The V and J genes are TRBV5-6 and TRBJ1-2; weak D call: TRBD1 (6 bases). CDR1 and CDR2 (germline): SGHDT, YYEEEE. The V and J ends lost 3 bases and 2 bases respectively, with 14 bases between them. The CDR3 totals 15 residues. The CDR3 DNA is TGTGCCAGCAGCTCAGGGGTTGGGCAGAACTATGGCTACACCTTC. The encoded protein is CASSSGVGQNYGYTF. The full variable domain, rest sourced from reference TRBV5-6 and TRBJ1-2, is DAGVTQSPTHLIKTRGQQVTLRCSPKSGHDTVSWYQQALGQGPQFIFQYYEEEERQRGNFPDRFSGHQFPNYSSELNVNALLLGDSALYLCASSSGVGQNYGYTFGSGTRLTVV.

This clone was recorded a few times. J is TRBJ2-7 and V is TRBV10-3; D possibly corresponds to TRBD2 (5 bases). Trimming pared 2 bases from V and 6 bases from J, leaving 11 bases between. This CDR3 region has 13 residues. The germline V gene encodes CDR1 ENHRY and CDR2 SYGVKD. The chain's CDR3 is CAISEPSRGEQYF. The CDR3 region has the DNA TGTGCCATCAGTGAGCCTAGCCGGGGCGAGCAGTACTTC.

The chain employs TRBV11-2 and TRBJ2-1; 7 nucleotides match TRBD2. CDR1 is SGHAT and CDR2 is FQNNGV in the germline V gene. V was pared by 2 bases and J by 8 bases, with 6 bases of the junction left unmatched. This CDR3 is built from 14 residues. This chain's CDR3 is CASSLTRGVHEQFF. As DNA, the CDR3 is TGTGCCAGCAGCTTAACCCGGGGGGTGCATGAGCAGTTCTTC.

The chain joins TRBV29-1 to TRBJ1-1; D not resolved. This CDR3 is built from 13 residues. Germline V gives CDR1 SQVTM, CDR2 ANQGSEA. Trimming took 2 bases from V and 5 from J, leaving 12 bases between them. CDR3 protein: CSVEKGGRTEAFF. CDR3 DNA sequence: TGCAGCGTTGAAAAAGGAGGGAGGACTGAAGCTTTCTTT.

The chain links TRBV7-6 to TRBJ1-1; 10 bases align to TRBD1. V was pared by 1 base and J by 4 bases, with 6 bases of the junction left unmatched. Germline V CDR1 and CDR2: SGHVS, FNYEAQ. The CDR3 loop spans 16 amino acids. The CDR3 sequence: CASSLVGGTGVTEAFF. The CDR3 DNA is TGTGCCAGCAGCTTAGTCGGAGGGACAGGGGTCACTGAAGCTTTCTTT.

About this clone: Other DNA sequences from this sample encode an identical CDR3 as well. The genes are TRBV28 and TRBJ2-1; 9 bases match TRBD1. V trimming: 5 bases; J trimming: 7 bases; junction bases outside the gene matches: 12. CDR1 and CDR2 (germline): MDHEN, SYDVKM. The CDR3 is 16 amino acids. The CDR3 DNA reads as TGTGCCAGCAGTCCGAATTCGGGACAGGGTAGGAATGAGCAGTTCTTC. It codes for CASSPNSGQGRNEQFF. Full variable domain (remainder filled in from reference TRBV28 and TRBJ2-1): DVKVTQSSRYLVKRTGEKVFLECVQDMDHENMFWYRQDPGLGLRLIYFSYDVKMKEKGDIPEGYSVSREKKERFSLILESASTNQTSMYLCASSPNSGQGRNEQFFGPGTRLTVL.

The chain has TRBV27 and TRBJ1-4; maybe TRBD1 (5 bases). Germline-derived CDR1 and CDR2 are MNHEY and SMNVEV (reference sequence). This CDR3 contains 16 residues. V was pared by 6 bases and J by 1 base, with 15 bases between. CDR3 sequence reads: CASRLRGGGTNEKLFF. CDR3 DNA sequence: TGTGCCAGCAGGTTACGCGGGGGGGGAACTAATGAAAAACTGTTTTTT.

V and J are TRBV5-1 and TRBJ2-7; D call uncertain. The germline V gene has CDR1 SGHRS and CDR2 YFSETQ. V lost 4 bases and J 3 bases, leaving 32 bases between the germline ends. The CDR3 spans 20 residues. In nucleotides, the CDR3 is TGCGCCAGCAGCCTCACGACTGCCCCCATCCTATCCGGGTCCAACTACGAGCAGTACTTC. Translating gives CASSLTTAPILSGSNYEQYF.

This chain joins TRBV9 and TRBJ2-6; D ambiguous. Trimming left V 0 bases short and J 2 bases short, with 6 bases between. The length of the CDR3 is 15 residues. Germline V gives CDR1 SGDLS, CDR2 YYNGEE. The CDR3 region has the DNA TGTGCCAGCAGCGTAGGACTTCCTGGGGCCAACGTCCTGACTTTC. Amino acid sequence: CASSVGLPGANVLTF.

This sequence joins TRBV11-2 and TRBJ2-7; 10 positions match TRBD1. The CDR3 length is 18 residues. Germline trimming cut 5 bases from V and 5 bases from J; bases unmatched to any gene: 18. The germline gives CDR1 SGHAT, CDR2 FQNNGV. This CDR3 reads CASSNTLLAGTGENEQYF. The CDR3 DNA follows: TGTGCCAGCAGCAACACCCTACTCGCCGGGACAGGGGAGAACGAGCAGTACTTC.